This T cell receptor (beta chain) came from a study of shared clonotypes between healthy human individuals. Study findings and constraints: Expectations were that clonotype sharing among donors would be affected by sequencing depth.

It was CD45RO-negative cells, positively selected for CCR7, that made up naive CD8 cells, with terminally differentiated effector memory CD45RA+ cells excluded. All donors were healthy HIV-negative adults lacking recent acute infections or vaccinations. To note about this clone: What it binds is unknown. Other nucleotide sequences in the sample specify the same CDR3.

The germline gives CDR1 MDHEN, CDR2 SYDVKM. This CDR3 spans 10 amino acids. Trimming cost V 6 bases and J 3 bases, with 2 bases left between them. The assay used deep level. Several immunoSEQ plates held equal portions of the genomic DNA taken from each subset. Only in-frame clones appear in the TCRdb table, and some are missing; sequencing was by immunoSEQ multiplex PCR. Seen here are around 1,900,000 clones, 93% observed once, and the top ten hold about 1.6%. The V and J genes are TRBV28 and TRBJ1-1; the D is unclear. This TCR came from a man aged 18 to 35 in good health. Some clones in this sample may be carry-over from other donors' samples. What was sequenced was naive CD8+ T cells from PBMCs. The CDR3 spells CASSYTEAFF. The DNA of the CDR3 is TGTGCCAGCAGCTACACTGAAGCTTTCTTT. The whole variable domain, filled in from reference TRBV28 and TRBJ1-1, reads DVKVTQSSRYLVKRTGEKVFLECVQDMDHENMFWYRQDPGLGLRLIYFSYDVKMKEKGDIPEGYSVSREKKERFSLILESASTNQTSMYLCASSYTEAFFGQGTRLTVV.